This T cell receptor beta chain was sequenced in a study of HIV-infected patients and healthy controls. Overall study findings and caveats: With just sixteen HIV-infected individuals processed, the findings' generality was considered strongly limited.

The repertoire came from unfractionated whole blood and reflected all unsorted peripheral T cells. Notes on this clonotype: Its target is unknown.

The CDR3 is made up of 14 amino acids. Trimming took off 5 bases at V and 10 bases at J, with 17 bases between the two ends. Approximately 500 ng RNA was reverse transcribed with alpha and beta constant-region primers. Alpha and beta chain libraries were made separately by chain-specific third strand synthesis with multiplexing indices. In TCRdb, the 5' RACE reads were re-called with MiXCR into one record per CDR3 protein. Of roughly 15,000 distinct CDR3 sequences in the sample, 9% to 9.5% were seen once. The sequenced sample was blood. This TCR derives from an adult in good health. This chain links TRBV12-3 or TRBV12-4 with TRBJ1-4; D call uncertain. CDR3 in DNA: TGTGCCAGCAGTGCAAGGGTTGGCGGCTTAAAACTGTTTTTT. Amino acids: CASSARVGGLKLFF.